This TCR beta chain came from a study of graft-versus-host responses after intestinal transplantation. Study findings and constraints: Declining HvG levels early post-transplant were linked to peak circulating GvH clone levels.

V lost 2 bases to trimming and J lost 5 bases, with 6 bases between them. Germline CDR1 and CDR2: KGHSY and FQNENV. The CDR3 extends over 12 amino acids. Assay: immunoSEQ multiplex PCR; the TCRdb copy retains only in-frame clones and omits some. Of under 85,000 clones in the sample, about 94% are singletons; the top ten hold less than 0.65%. Regarding this clone: The antigen remains unidentified.

This clonotype was obtained from a human donor who received an intestinal transplant. The genes are TRBV16 and TRBJ1-2; D gene uncertain. Here the sequenced sample was unstimulated CD8+ T cells sorted from spleen or lymph node cells, taken before intestinal transplant. The CDR3 nucleotides are TGTGCCAGCAGCCAAAAGGAGTATGGCTACACCTTC. Protein product: CASSQKEYGYTF.